The 15 T cell receptor beta chains listed next were all sequenced from one sample in a study of blood T cell repertoires in COVID-19. Sequencing was performed with immunoSEQ multiplex PCR; in TCRdb, only in-frame clones are kept and a portion is missing. The table lists a few hundred thousand clones, almost 90% of them singletons. Source material: PBMCs or T cells enriched from blood (not recorded which). The source of these receptors is a woman younger than 45 who had been exposed to COVID-19.

The V and J genes are TRBV28 and TRBJ2-2; TRBD2 matches at 10 bases. Germline CDR1 is MDHEN and CDR2 is SYDVKM. The J segment lost 1 base and the V segment lost 1 base, leaving 6 bases of the junction unmatched. CDR3 length: 18 residues. CDR3 sequence reads: CASSLSPWTSGNTGELFF. The CDR3 DNA is TGTGCCAGCAGTTTATCCCCATGGACTAGCGGGAACACCGGGGAGCTGTTTTTT.

J is TRBJ1-5 and V is TRBV2; D unresolved. CDR1 and CDR2 from the germline V gene are SNHLY and FYNNEI. This CDR3 region has 14 residues. Between the trimmed V and J ends, which lost 2 bases and 5 bases, there was a span of 10 bases. The CDR3 DNA reads as TGTGCCAGCAGTGAAACCAGGCCTCATCAGCCCCAGCATTTT. Protein: CASSETRPHQPQHF.

This clone appeared once. The genes are TRBV5-5 and TRBJ1-5, with D maybe TRBD1 (6 bases). The CDR3 contains 17 residues. From germline, CDR1 is SGHKS and CDR2 YYEKEE (reference sequence). Trimming removed 2 bases at V and 3 bases at J, with 18 bases between. The CDR3 is CASSFVGRQEFNQPQHF. CDR3 in DNA: TGTGCCAGCAGCTTTGTTGGGAGACAGGAGTTCAATCAGCCCCAGCATTTT.

The chain recombines TRBV27 with TRBJ2-1; 12 nucleotides align to TRBD2. The CDR3 runs to 15 residues. Germline assignment: CDR1 MNHEY and CDR2 SMNVEV (reference sequence). Trimming at V came to 3 bases and at J to 7 bases, leaving 4 bases not matched to a gene. The CDR3: CASSFLAGGPNEQFF. CDR3 sequence (DNA): TGTGCCAGCAGTTTCCTAGCGGGAGGGCCGAATGAGCAGTTCTTC.

CDR3 bases: TGTGCCAGCAGTTTATACGGGACTCTGCACAATGAGCAGTTCTTC. Translating it yields CASSLYGTLHNEQFF. The chain carries TRBV28 and TRBJ2-1; D is perhaps TRBD2 (6 bases). The CDR3 runs to 15 residues. The V end was cut by 1 base, the J end by 5 bases, with 12 bases between. Germline V gives CDR1 MDHEN, CDR2 SYDVKM. Combining the CDR3 with reference TRBV28 and TRBJ2-1 gives the whole variable domain DVKVTQSSRYLVKRTGEKVFLECVQDMDHENMFWYRQDPGLGLRLIYFSYDVKMKEKGDIPEGYSVSREKKERFSLILESASTNQTSMYLCASSLYGTLHNEQFFGPGTRLTVL.

This clone was seen just once. The gene calls are TRBV5-4 and TRBJ2-1; TRBD2 matches at 12 bases. This CDR3 spans 16 amino acids. Per the germline V gene, CDR1 is SGHNT and CDR2 is YYREEE (reference sequence). V was clipped by 3 bases and J by 6 bases; unmatched bases: 7. The CDR3 DNA follows: TGTGCCAGCAGCTCTAGACTAGCGGGAGCGGGCAATGAGCAGTTCTTC. Translated, it gives CASSSRLAGAGNEQFF. Full variable domain (remainder filled in from reference TRBV5-4 and TRBJ2-1): ETGVTQSPTHLIKTRGQQVTLRCSSQSGHNTVSWYQQALGQGPQFIFQYYREEENGRGNFPPRFSGLQFPNYSSELNVNALELDDSALYLCASSSRLAGAGNEQFFGPGTRLTVL.

J is TRBJ2-7 and V is TRBV11-2; D may be TRBD1 (5 bases). With 1 base removed from V and 2 bases from J, the gap between germline ends came to 15 bases. This CDR3 is 16 amino acids long. The germline gives CDR1 SGHAT, CDR2 FQNNGV. CDR3 DNA sequence: TGTGCCAGCAGCTTAGCAGATAGGGGTGTGCCCTACGAGCAGTACTTC. Encoded protein: CASSLADRGVPYEQYF.

This rearrangement joins TRBV7-3 to TRBJ2-2; 7 bases align to TRBD2. The V and J ends lost 5 bases and 2 bases, in that order; junction bases with no gene match: 5. The CDR3 spans 15 residues. Germline CDR1 and CDR2: SGHTA and FQGTGA. The CDR3 DNA reads TGTGCCAGCAGCCCCCGCGGGAGTAACACCGGGGAGCTGTTTTTT. Translating it yields CASSPRGSNTGELFF.

This clone occurred a few times. The V and J genes are TRBV9 and TRBJ2-1, with 8 nucleotides matching TRBD1. With 5 bases clipped from V and 4 bases from J, the junction kept 5 bases outside the gene matches. Germline CDR1 and CDR2: SGDLS and YYNGEE. The CDR3 has 14 residues. The CDR3 is CASRGQEEYNEQFF. DNA of the CDR3: TGTGCCAGCAGGGGACAGGAGGAGTACAATGAGCAGTTCTTC.

The chain carries TRBV27 and TRBJ2-7; the match to TRBD2 covers 14 bases. Germline V gives CDR1 MNHEY, CDR2 SMNVEV (reference sequence). Trimming at V came to 5 bases and at J to 4 bases, leaving 10 bases not matched to a gene. CDR3 size: 17 residues. The CDR3 nucleotides read TGTGCCAGCAGTCCCGGACTAGCGGGAGGCCCGGATTACGAGCAGTACTTC. Amino acids: CASSPGLAGGPDYEQYF.

This chain's CDR3 is CASSSGTSGLPYEQYF. The CDR3 bases are TGTGCCAGCAGCTCTGGGACTAGCGGCTTACCCTACGAGCAGTACTTC. V gene TRBV11-3 combines with J gene TRBJ2-7; 11 bases fit TRBD2. This CDR3 has 16 amino acids. The J segment lost 2 bases and the V segment lost 4 bases, leaving 7 bases of the junction unmatched. CDR1 is SGHNT and CDR2 is YENEEA in the germline V gene.

The chain couples TRBV5-1 to TRBJ1-1, with D maybe TRBD1 (5 bases). Germline assignment: CDR1 SGHRS and CDR2 YFSETQ. V lost 4 bases to trimming and J lost 4 bases, with 17 bases between them. This CDR3 region has 15 residues. For the CDR3, the DNA is TGCGCCAGCAGCCTTCTGGGGCCCGGGGGCACTGAAGCTTTCTTT. Protein product: CASSLLGPGGTEAFF.

Written as DNA, the CDR3 is TGTGCCAGCAGCCAGAGGGTTAACAGTTTCACCATGAACACTGAAGCTTTCTTT. Protein product: CASSQRVNSFTMNTEAFF. This sequence joins TRBV7-9 and TRBJ1-1; D is uncertain. This CDR3 spans 18 amino acids. V lost 5 bases to trimming and J lost 0 bases, with 22 bases between them. In germline, CDR1 is SEHNR, CDR2 FQNEAQ (reference sequence).

The V and J genes are TRBV7-8 and TRBJ1-3; TRBD1 aligns across 7 bases. The length of the CDR3 is 16 residues. The V and J ends lost 6 bases and 8 bases, in that order; junction bases with no gene match: 16. The germline V gene has CDR1 SGHVS and CDR2 FQNEAQ. The chain's CDR3 is CASSPGSHRGTDTIYF. As DNA, the CDR3 is TGTGCCAGCAGTCCAGGCTCCCACAGGGGTACGGACACCATATATTTT.

The gene calls are TRBV6-1 and TRBJ1-4; D perhaps matches TRBD1 (6 bases). The CDR3 runs to 16 residues. Germline loops: CDR1 MNHNS, CDR2 SASEGT. V was pared by 2 bases and J by 4 bases, with 14 bases between. As DNA, the CDR3 is TGTGCCAGCAGTGAAATTTGGAAGGGGGTTAATGAAAAACTGTTTTTT. This codes for CASSEIWKGVNEKLFF.